The 5 T cell receptor beta chains in this list originate from one sample, sequenced in a study of shared clonotypes between healthy human individuals. CD8 cells classed as naive were CD45RO-negative and positively selected for CCR7, excluding terminally differentiated effector memory CD45RA+ cells. Profiled with immunoSEQ multiplex PCR; TCRdb holds only in-frame clones, not every one. The sample gives around 2,000,000 clones, around 93% of which show up once; approximately 1.7% is in the top ten. Input material: naive CD8+ T cells from PBMCs. These receptors all stem from a man aged 18 to 35 in good health. Some clones in this sample may be carry-over from other donors' samples.

In DNA form, the CDR3 reads TGTGCCAGCACCCAATTACTACACGAGTGGGGCAGCACGACTGAAGCTTTCTTT. This codes for CASTQLLHEWGSTTEAFF. The gene calls are TRBV7-6 and TRBJ1-1; TRBD1 might be the D (5 bases). Germline CDR1 reads SGHVS; CDR2 reads FNYEAQ. With 7 bases removed from V and 5 bases from J, the gap between germline ends came to 29 bases. The CDR3 totals 18 residues.

This chain uses TRBV27 with TRBJ2-7; 12 bases line up with TRBD2. This CDR3 is built from 14 residues. V lost 7 bases and J lost 5; bases outside the gene matches: 6. Germline CDR1 and CDR2: MNHEY and SMNVEV (reference sequence). CDR3 DNA sequence: TGTGCCAGCACCAAACTAGCGGGAGGAGACGAGCAGTACTTC. This encodes CASTKLAGGDEQYF.

This clone was detected once. The rearrangement uses TRBV7-3 and TRBJ2-3; D unclear. CDR1 SGHTA and CDR2 FQGTGA come from the germline V gene. The V end lost 1 base, the J end lost 4 bases, and 18 bases lay between the germline ends. The CDR3 length is 17 residues. CDR3 sequence reads: CASSLNPNEEGPDTQYF. The CDR3 bases are TGTGCCAGCAGCTTAAACCCTAACGAGGAAGGCCCAGATACGCAGTATTTT.

J is TRBJ2-1 and V is TRBV7-9, with TRBD1 matching over 10 bases. The CDR3 contains 16 residues. Germline values: CDR1 SEHNR, CDR2 FQNEAQ (reference sequence). After removal of 4 bases from V and 4 bases from J, the junction contained 7 bases not matched to a gene. The CDR3 DNA is TGTGCCAGCAGCTGGACAGGGGGTACCCCTTACAATGAGCAGTTCTTC. Encoded protein: CASSWTGGTPYNEQFF.

This clone was found once. The chain has TRBV19 and TRBJ2-6; D gene ambiguous. The CDR3 sequence is 16 residues long. Per the germline V gene, CDR1 is LNHDA and CDR2 is SQIVND (reference sequence). V lost 1 base and J lost 0, with 7 bases in between. The DNA of the CDR3 is TGTGCCAGTAGTATAGGTTACGGCTCTGGGGCCAACGTCCTGACTTTC. Amino acid sequence: CASSIGYGSGANVLTF.